What follows are 21 T cell receptor beta chains derived from one specimen sequenced in a study of T cell responses to AZD1222 COVID-19 vaccine. Clones were sequenced by immunoSEQ multiplex PCR, and TCRdb holds only the in-frame ones, with some missing. The table includes 200,000 to 250,000 clones, roughly 91% detected once. The material sequenced was peripheral blood, taken on day 0 of MenACWY control vaccination. Source of these receptors: an adult in good health.

The rearrangement links TRBV3-1 (or the pseudogene TRBV3-2) to TRBJ2-4; TRBD2 aligns across 10 bases. J lost 6 bases, V lost 0 bases, and 5 bases had no gene match. Germline values: CDR1 LGHDT, CDR2 YNNKEL (reference sequence). The CDR3 has 16 residues. This CDR3 is CASSQDTSGALNIQYF. The CDR3 region has the DNA TGTGCCAGCAGCCAAGACACTAGCGGGGCGTTAAACATTCAGTACTTC.

The chain recombines TRBV5-1 with TRBJ2-2; D possibly corresponds to TRBD1 (6 bases). Trimming took 4 bases from V and 0 from J, leaving 13 bases between them. Germline-derived CDR1 and CDR2 are SGHRS and YFSETQ. The CDR3 runs 16 residues. This CDR3 reads CASSPGQPANTGELFF. In DNA form, the CDR3 reads TGCGCCAGCAGCCCCGGACAGCCGGCGAACACCGGGGAGCTGTTTTTT.

The V and J genes are TRBV7-2 and TRBJ1-4; a weak D match, TRBD1 (5 bases). The germline gives CDR1 SGHTA, CDR2 FQGNSA. V was clipped by 3 bases and J by 10 bases, with 15 bases between them. The CDR3 sequence is 14 residues long. As DNA, the CDR3 is TGTGCCAGCAGCTTCCGGATTAGGGGTGGAAAACTGTTTTTT. It specifies CASSFRIRGGKLFF.

This chain joins TRBV7-2 and TRBJ1-2; tentative D call: TRBD1 (5 bases). This CDR3 is built from 15 residues. Per the germline V gene, CDR1 is SGHTA and CDR2 is FQGNSA. Deletions cut 3 bases from V and 2 bases from J, with 13 bases between. Written as DNA, the CDR3 is TGTGCCAGCAGCTTGTGGGGGAGAGAGAACTATGGCTACACCTTC. Amino acid sequence: CASSLWGRENYGYTF. The variable domain in full, completed from reference TRBV7-2 and TRBJ1-2, reads GAGVSQSPSNKVTEKGKDVELRCDPISGHTALYWYRQSLGQGLEFLIYFQGNSAPDKSGLPSDRFSAERTGGSVSTLTIQRTQQEDSAVYLCASSLWGRENYGYTFGSGTRLTVV.

V is TRBV19 and J is TRBJ2-7; the D call may be TRBD1 or TRBD2 (6 bases each). The CDR3 is 15 residues long. Germline CDR1 and CDR2: LNHDA and SQIVND (reference sequence). Trimming stripped 4 bases from V and 3 bases from J, with 16 bases between. The CDR3 loop is CASSRELGGHYEQYF. The DNA of the CDR3 is TGTGCCAGTAGTAGAGAGTTGGGGGGCCACTACGAGCAGTACTTC. The full variable domain, in which reference TRBV19 and TRBJ2-7 provide the parts outside the CDR3, is DGGITQSPKYLFRKEGQNVTLSCEQNLNHDAMYWYRQDPGQGLRLIYYSQIVNDFQKGDIAEGYSVSREKKESFPLTVTSAQKNPTAFYLCASSRELGGHYEQYFGPGTRLTVT.

This sequence joins TRBV30 and TRBJ1-1; D not certain. CDR1 and CDR2 (germline): GTSNPN, SVGIG (reference sequence). CDR3 length: 16 amino acids. V dropped 1 base and J dropped 0 bases, with 15 bases sitting between them. CDR3 in DNA: TGTGCCTGGAGTGACCTCGGATGGTTCATGAACACTGAAGCTTTCTTT. It yields the protein CAWSDLGWFMNTEAFF.

The chain employs TRBV19 and TRBJ2-7; the D is unclear. The V end lost 5 bases, the J end lost 4 bases, and 6 bases lay between the germline ends. CDR3 length equals 11 residues. CDR1 LNHDA and CDR2 SQIVND come from the germline V gene (reference sequence). DNA of the CDR3: TGTGCCAGTAGTCTGGGATACGAGCAGTACTTC. Translated, it gives CASSLGYEQYF.

V and J are TRBV27 and TRBJ1-1, with D tentatively TRBD1 (5 bases). CDR1 is MNHEY, CDR2 SMNVEV, per germline (reference sequence). The CDR3 loop spans 13 amino acids. V lost 2 bases to trimming and J lost 8 bases, with 12 bases between them. CDR3 in DNA: TGTGCCAGCAGTTTAAAGGGGCTAGGAGAAGCTTTCTTT. Residues: CASSLKGLGEAFF.

The genes are TRBV28 and TRBJ1-2, with unresolved D. CDR3 length: 12 amino acids. Germline CDR1 reads MDHEN; CDR2 reads SYDVKM. Trimming removed 3 bases at V and 5 bases at J, with 7 bases between. Here the CDR3 DNA reads TGTGCCAGCAGTTTTCGTTCTTATGGCTACACCTTC. This encodes CASSFRSYGYTF.

The chain has TRBV12-3 or TRBV12-4 and TRBJ1-2; tentative D call: TRBD1 (6 bases). This CDR3 spans 13 amino acids. V was trimmed by 6 bases and J by 4 bases, leaving 12 bases between them. DNA for the CDR3: TGTGCCAGCAGCCAAACAGGGCCCTATGGCTACACCTTC. This translates into CASSQTGPYGYTF.

This clone appeared a single time. The J gene is TRBJ1-2, the V gene TRBV10-3, with 8 bases fitting TRBD1. Germline values: CDR1 ENHRY, CDR2 SYGVKD. The CDR3 runs to 13 residues. V gave up 6 bases and J gave up 7 bases; unmatched junction bases: 7. The CDR3 nucleotides are TGTGCCATCAGCCCAGACAGGGGAGGTGGCTACACCTTC. Protein sequence: CAISPDRGGGYTF.

In nucleotides, the CDR3 is TGTGCCAGCAGCCTTATCGGGTTGGGGGGCATGAACACTGAAGCTTTCTTT. Its translation: CASSLIGLGGMNTEAFF. The rearrangement joins TRBV5-6 to TRBJ1-1; a possible D gene is TRBD1 (6 bases). Germline CDR1 is SGHDT and CDR2 is YYEEEE. This CDR3 contains 17 residues. V was trimmed by 4 bases and J by 0 bases, leaving 19 bases between them. Supplemented by reference TRBV5-6 and TRBJ1-1, the full variable domain reads DAGVTQSPTHLIKTRGQQVTLRCSPKSGHDTVSWYQQALGQGPQFIFQYYEEEERQRGNFPDRFSGHQFPNYSSELNVNALLLGDSALYLCASSLIGLGGMNTEAFFGQGTRLTVV.

The chain recombines TRBV7-2 with TRBJ1-6; D gene unclear. Deletions cut 4 bases from V and 4 bases from J, with 2 bases between. This CDR3 spans 12 amino acids. Germline CDR1 is SGHTA and CDR2 is FQGNSA. The CDR3 reads CASSSYNSPLHF. As DNA, the CDR3 is TGTGCCAGCAGCTCATATAATTCACCCCTCCACTTT.

V is TRBV10-3 and J is TRBJ1-1; 8 bases align to TRBD1. The CDR3 totals 14 residues. CDR1 is ENHRY, CDR2 SYGVKD, per germline. V was clipped by 6 bases and J by 2 bases; unmatched bases: 5. DNA of the CDR3: TGTGCCATCAGGAGCGGACAGGGAAACACTGAAGCTTTCTTT. The encoded protein is CAIRSGQGNTEAFF.

The rearrangement links TRBV19 to TRBJ2-2; D could derive from TRBD1 or TRBD2 (5 bases each). The V end lost 1 base, the J end lost 4 bases, and 7 bases lay between the germline ends. From germline, CDR1 is LNHDA and CDR2 SQIVND (reference sequence). The CDR3 length is 14 residues. In nucleotides, the CDR3 is TGTGCCAGTAGTATAGGGGGACGCACCGGGGAGCTGTTTTTT. Translation: CASSIGGRTGELFF.

The chain couples TRBV10-3 to TRBJ1-1, with 11 bases matching TRBD1. There are 15 residues in the CDR3. Trimming took 6 bases from V and 0 from J; bases not matched to a gene: 3. Germline V gene sequence: CDR1 ENHRY, CDR2 SYGVKD. This CDR3 reads CAISRTGGLNTEAFF. The CDR3 DNA reads as TGTGCCATCAGCCGGACAGGGGGCTTGAACACTGAAGCTTTCTTT.

A single count supports this clone. This CDR3 is also generated by other DNA sequences in the sample. CDR3 protein: CASSLTTGADTQYF. CDR3 sequence (DNA): TGCGCCAGCAGCTTGACCACAGGGGCGGATACGCAGTATTTT. This chain uses TRBV5-1 with TRBJ2-3, with 7 nucleotides matching TRBD1. This CDR3 contains 14 residues. The trim removed 1 base at V and 6 bases at J, leaving 5 bases unmatched. Germline V gene data show CDR1 as SGHRS and CDR2 as YFSETQ.

The chain carries TRBV6-5 and TRBJ1-6, with unresolved D. The V and J ends lost 6 bases and 7 bases respectively, with 10 bases between them. CDR3 size: 13 residues. Germline V gene data show CDR1 as MNHEY and CDR2 as SVGAGI. CDR3 sequence (DNA): TGTGCCAGCAGCCGGACCGACAATTCACCCCTCCACTTT. Translated: CASSRTDNSPLHF.

This clone was found many times. CDR3 sequence reads: CAITLGMPRTTYGYTF. The CDR3 DNA follows: TGTGCCATCACTTTGGGCATGCCCCGCACCACCTATGGCTACACCTTC. This sequence joins TRBV15 and TRBJ1-2; D unresolved. Trimming shortened V by 10 bases and J by 4 bases, and 25 bases separated the two germline ends. This CDR3 spans 16 amino acids. Germline values: CDR1 LNHNV, CDR2 YYDKDF (reference sequence).

This clone was seen just once. The genes are TRBV10-2 and TRBJ1-2; 9 bases fit TRBD1. CDR3 length equals 13 residues. Per germline, CDR1 WSHSY and CDR2 SAAADI. J gave up 7 bases and V 6 bases, and 6 bases lay outside the gene matches. The CDR3 reads CASSPGQGSGYTF. In nucleotides, the CDR3 is TGCGCCAGCAGCCCGGGACAGGGAAGTGGCTACACCTTC.

The V gene is TRBV7-9, the J gene TRBJ1-1; 7 bases are shared with TRBD1. Losses at the gene ends were 0 bases for V and 4 bases for J; bases not matched to a gene: 2. The germline gives CDR1 SEHNR, CDR2 FQNEAQ (reference sequence). The CDR3 has 14 amino acids. The CDR3 DNA is TGTGCCAGCAGCTTAGCCAGGGGGTCCACTGAAGCTTTCTTT. Its translation is CASSLARGSTEAFF.